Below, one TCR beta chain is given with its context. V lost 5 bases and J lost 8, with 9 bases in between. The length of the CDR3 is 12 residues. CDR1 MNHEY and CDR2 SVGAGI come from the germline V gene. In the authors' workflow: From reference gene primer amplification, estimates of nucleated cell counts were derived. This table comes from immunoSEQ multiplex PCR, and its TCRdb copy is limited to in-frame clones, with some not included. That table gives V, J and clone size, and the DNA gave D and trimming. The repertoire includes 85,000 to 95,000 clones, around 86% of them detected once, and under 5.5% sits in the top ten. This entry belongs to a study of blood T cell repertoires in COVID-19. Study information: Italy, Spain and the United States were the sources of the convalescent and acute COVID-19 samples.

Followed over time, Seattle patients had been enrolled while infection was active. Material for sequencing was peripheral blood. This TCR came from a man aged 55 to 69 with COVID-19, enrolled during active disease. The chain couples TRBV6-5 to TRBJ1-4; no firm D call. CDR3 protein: CASSPGLEKLFF. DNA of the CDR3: TGTGCCAGCAGTCCCGGGTTGGAAAAACTGTTTTTT.